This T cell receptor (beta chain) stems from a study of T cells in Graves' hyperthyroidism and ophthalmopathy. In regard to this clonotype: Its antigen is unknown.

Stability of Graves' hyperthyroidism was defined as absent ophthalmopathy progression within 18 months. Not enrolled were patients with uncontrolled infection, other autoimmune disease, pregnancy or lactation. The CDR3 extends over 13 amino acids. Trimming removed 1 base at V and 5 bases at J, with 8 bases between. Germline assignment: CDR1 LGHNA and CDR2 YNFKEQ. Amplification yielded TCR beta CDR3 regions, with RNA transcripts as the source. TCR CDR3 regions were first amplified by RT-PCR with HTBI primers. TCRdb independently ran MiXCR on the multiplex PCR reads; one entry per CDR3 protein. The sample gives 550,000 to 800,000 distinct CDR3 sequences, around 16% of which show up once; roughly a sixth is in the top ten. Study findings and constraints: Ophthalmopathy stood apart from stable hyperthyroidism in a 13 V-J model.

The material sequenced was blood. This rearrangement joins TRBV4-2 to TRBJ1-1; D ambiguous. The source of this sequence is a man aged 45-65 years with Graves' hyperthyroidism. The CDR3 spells CASSQGSQTEAFF. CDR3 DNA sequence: TGTGCCAGCAGCCAAGGATCCCAAACTGAAGCTTTCTTT.